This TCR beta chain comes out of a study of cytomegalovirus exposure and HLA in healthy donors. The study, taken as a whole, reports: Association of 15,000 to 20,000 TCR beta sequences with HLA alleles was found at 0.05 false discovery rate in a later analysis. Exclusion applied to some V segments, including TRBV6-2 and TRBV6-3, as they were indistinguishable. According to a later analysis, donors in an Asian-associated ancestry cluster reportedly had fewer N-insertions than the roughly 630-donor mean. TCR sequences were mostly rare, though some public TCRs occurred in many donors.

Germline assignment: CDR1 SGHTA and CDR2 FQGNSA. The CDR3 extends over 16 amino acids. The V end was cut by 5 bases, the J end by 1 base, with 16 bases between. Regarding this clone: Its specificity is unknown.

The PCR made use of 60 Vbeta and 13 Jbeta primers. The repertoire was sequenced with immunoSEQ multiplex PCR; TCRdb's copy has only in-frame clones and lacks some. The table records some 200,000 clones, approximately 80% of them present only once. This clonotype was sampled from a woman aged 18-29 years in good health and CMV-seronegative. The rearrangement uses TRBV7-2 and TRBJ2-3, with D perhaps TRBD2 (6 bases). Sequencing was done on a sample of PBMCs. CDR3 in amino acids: CASSPIAGGGTDTQYF. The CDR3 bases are TGTGCCAGCAGCCCGATAGCAGGAGGGGGCACAGATACGCAGTATTTT.